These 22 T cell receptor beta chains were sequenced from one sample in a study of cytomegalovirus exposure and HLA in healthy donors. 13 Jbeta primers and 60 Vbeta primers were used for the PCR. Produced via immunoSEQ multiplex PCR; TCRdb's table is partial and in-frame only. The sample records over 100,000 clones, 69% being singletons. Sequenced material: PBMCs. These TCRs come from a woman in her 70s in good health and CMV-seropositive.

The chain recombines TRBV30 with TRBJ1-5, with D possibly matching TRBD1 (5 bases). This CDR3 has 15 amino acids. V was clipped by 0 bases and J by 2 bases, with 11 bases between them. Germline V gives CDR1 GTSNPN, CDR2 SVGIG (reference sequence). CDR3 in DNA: TGTGCCTGGAGTGTACCGGGGGTGGGCAATCAGCCCCAGCATTTT. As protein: CAWSVPGVGNQPQHF.

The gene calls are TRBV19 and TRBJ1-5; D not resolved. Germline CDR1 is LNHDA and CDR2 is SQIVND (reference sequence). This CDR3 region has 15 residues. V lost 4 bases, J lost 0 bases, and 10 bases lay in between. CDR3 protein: CASSTTEGSNQPQHF. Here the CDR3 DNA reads TGTGCCAGTAGTACCACAGAAGGTAGCAATCAGCCCCAGCATTTT. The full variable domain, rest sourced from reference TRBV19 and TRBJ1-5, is DGGITQSPKYLFRKEGQNVTLSCEQNLNHDAMYWYRQDPGQGLRLIYYSQIVNDFQKGDIAEGYSVSREKKESFPLTVTSAQKNPTAFYLCASSTTEGSNQPQHFGDGTRLSIL.

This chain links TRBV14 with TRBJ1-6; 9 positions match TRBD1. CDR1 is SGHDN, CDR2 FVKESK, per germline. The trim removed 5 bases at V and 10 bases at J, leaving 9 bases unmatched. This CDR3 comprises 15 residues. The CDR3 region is CASSESTGGNSPLHF. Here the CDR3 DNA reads TGTGCCAGCAGCGAAAGCACAGGGGGCAACTCACCCCTCCACTTT.

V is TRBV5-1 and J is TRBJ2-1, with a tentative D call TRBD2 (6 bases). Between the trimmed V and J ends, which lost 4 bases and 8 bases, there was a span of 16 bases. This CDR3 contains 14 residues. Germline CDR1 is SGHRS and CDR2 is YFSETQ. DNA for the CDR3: TGCGCCAGCAGCGGTACGGCGGGGTGGGATGAGCAGTTCTTC. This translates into CASSGTAGWDEQFF. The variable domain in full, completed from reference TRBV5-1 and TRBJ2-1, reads KAGVTQTPRYLIKTRGQQVTLSCSPISGHRSVSWYQQTPGQGLQFLFEYFSETQRNKGNFPGRFSGRQFSNSRSEMNVSTLELGDSALYLCASSGTAGWDEQFFGPGTRLTVL.

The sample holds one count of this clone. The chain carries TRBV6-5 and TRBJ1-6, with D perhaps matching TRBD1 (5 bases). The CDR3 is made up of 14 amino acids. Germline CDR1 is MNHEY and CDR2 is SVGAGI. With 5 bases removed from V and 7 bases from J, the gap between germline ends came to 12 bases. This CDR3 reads CASSPAGGNSPLHF. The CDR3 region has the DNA TGTGCCAGCAGTCCCGCGGGGGGGAATTCACCCCTCCACTTT.

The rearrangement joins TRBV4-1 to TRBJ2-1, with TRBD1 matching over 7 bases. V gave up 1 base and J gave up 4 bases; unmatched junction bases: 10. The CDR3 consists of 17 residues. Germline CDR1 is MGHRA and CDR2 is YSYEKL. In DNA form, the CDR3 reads TGCGCCAGCAGCCAAGCAATCGTGACAGGGTCTTACAATGAGCAGTTCTTC. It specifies CASSQAIVTGSYNEQFF.

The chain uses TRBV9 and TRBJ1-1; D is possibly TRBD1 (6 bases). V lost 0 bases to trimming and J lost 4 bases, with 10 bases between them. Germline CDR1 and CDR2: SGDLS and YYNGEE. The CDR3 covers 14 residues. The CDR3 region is CASSVDQGFTEAFF. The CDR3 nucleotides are TGTGCCAGCAGCGTAGATCAGGGGTTCACTGAAGCTTTCTTT.

The CDR3 bases are TGTGCCAGCAGCCGTTACCCTCAGGCCCTCTCTGGGGCCAACGTCCTGACTTTC. Protein product: CASSRYPQALSGANVLTF. The chain has TRBV27 and TRBJ2-6, with D unresolved. Germline CDR1 MNHEY, CDR2 SMNVEV (reference sequence). V lost 6 bases to trimming and J lost 0 bases, with 18 bases between them. The CDR3 sequence is 18 residues long.

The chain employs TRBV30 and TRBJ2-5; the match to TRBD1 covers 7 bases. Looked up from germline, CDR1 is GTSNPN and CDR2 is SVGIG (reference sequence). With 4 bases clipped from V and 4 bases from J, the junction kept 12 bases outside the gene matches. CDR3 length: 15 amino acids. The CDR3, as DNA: TGTGCCTGGACCGAACCTCAGGGGGTCGGAGAGACCCAGTACTTC. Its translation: CAWTEPQGVGETQYF.

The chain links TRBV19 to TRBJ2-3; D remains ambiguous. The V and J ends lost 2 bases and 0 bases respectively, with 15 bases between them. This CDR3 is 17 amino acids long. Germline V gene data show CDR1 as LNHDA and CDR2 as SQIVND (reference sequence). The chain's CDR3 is CASSITLFRASTDTQYF. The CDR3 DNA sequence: TGTGCCAGTAGTATAACCCTCTTTAGAGCTAGCACAGATACGCAGTATTTT. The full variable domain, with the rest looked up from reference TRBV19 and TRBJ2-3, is DGGITQSPKYLFRKEGQNVTLSCEQNLNHDAMYWYRQDPGQGLRLIYYSQIVNDFQKGDIAEGYSVSREKKESFPLTVTSAQKNPTAFYLCASSITLFRASTDTQYFGPGTRLTVL.

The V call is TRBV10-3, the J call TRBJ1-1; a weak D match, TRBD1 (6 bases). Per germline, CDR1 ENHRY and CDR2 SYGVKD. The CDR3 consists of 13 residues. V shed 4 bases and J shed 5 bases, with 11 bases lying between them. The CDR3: CAISARGWTEAFF. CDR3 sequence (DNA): TGTGCCATCAGTGCCAGGGGATGGACTGAAGCTTTCTTT.

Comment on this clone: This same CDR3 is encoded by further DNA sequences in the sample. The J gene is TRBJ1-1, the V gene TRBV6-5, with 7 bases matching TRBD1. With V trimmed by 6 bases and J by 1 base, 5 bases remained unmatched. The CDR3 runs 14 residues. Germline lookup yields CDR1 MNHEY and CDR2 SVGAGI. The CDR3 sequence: CASRSGTANTEAFF. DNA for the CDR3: TGTGCCAGCAGGTCCGGGACAGCGAACACTGAAGCTTTCTTT.

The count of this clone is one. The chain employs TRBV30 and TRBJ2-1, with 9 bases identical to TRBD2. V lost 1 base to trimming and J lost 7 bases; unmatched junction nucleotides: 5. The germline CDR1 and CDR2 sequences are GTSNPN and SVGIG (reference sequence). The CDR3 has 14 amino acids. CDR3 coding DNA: TGTGCCTGGAGTGGGGGACTAGCCATTAATGAGCAGTTCTTC. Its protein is CAWSGGLAINEQFF.

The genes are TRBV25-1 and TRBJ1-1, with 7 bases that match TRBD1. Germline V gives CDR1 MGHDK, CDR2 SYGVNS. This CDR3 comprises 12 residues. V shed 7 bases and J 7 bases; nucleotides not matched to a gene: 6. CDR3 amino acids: CASTDREVEAFF. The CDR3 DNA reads TGTGCCAGCACCGACAGGGAGGTTGAAGCTTTCTTT. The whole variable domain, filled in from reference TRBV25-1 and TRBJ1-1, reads EADIYQTPRYLVIGTGKKITLECSQTMGHDKMYWYQQDPGMELHLIHYSYGVNSTEKGDLSSESTVSRIRTEHFPLTLESARPSHTSQYLCASTDREVEAFFGQGTRLTVV.

The CDR3 sequence is CASSLGGTGELFF. Written as DNA, the CDR3 is TGTGCCTCATCATTGGGGGGGACCGGGGAGCTGTTTTTT. The V and J genes are TRBV6-5 and TRBJ2-2, with 7 bases lining up with TRBD2. In germline, CDR1 is MNHEY, CDR2 SVGAGI. Trimming at V came to 11 bases and at J to 5 bases, leaving 8 bases not matched to a gene. This CDR3 is 13 amino acids long.

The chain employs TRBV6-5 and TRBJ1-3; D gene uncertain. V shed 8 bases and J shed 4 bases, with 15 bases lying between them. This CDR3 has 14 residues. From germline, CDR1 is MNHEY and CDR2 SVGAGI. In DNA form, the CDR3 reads TGTGCCAGCCGGGATGGAACAAGGGGAAACACCATATATTTT. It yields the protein CASRDGTRGNTIYF.

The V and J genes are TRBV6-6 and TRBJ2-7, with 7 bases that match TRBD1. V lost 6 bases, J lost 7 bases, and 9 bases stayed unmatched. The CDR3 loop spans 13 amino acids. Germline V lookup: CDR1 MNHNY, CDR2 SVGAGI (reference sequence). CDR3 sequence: CASSPDRVSEQYF. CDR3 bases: TGTGCCAGCAGCCCTGACAGGGTGAGTGAGCAGTACTTC.

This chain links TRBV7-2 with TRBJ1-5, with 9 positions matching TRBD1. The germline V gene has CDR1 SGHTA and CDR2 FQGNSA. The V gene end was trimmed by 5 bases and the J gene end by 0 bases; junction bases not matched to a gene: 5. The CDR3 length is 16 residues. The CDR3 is CASSKGTGFSNQPQHF. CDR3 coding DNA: TGTGCCAGCAGCAAGGGGACAGGGTTTAGCAATCAGCCCCAGCATTTT.

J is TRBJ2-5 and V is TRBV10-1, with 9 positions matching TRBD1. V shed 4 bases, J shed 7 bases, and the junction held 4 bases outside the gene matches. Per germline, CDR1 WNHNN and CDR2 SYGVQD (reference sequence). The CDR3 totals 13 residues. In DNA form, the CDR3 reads TGCGCCAGCAGTGGGACAGGGGTTGGGACCCAGTACTTC. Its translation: CASSGTGVGTQYF.

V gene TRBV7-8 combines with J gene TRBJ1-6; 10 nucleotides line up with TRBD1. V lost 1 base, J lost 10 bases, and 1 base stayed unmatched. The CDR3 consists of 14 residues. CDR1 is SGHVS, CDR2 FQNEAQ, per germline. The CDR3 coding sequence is TGTGCCAGCAGCTTAGGGACAGGGGGGTCACCCCTCCACTTT. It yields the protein CASSLGTGGSPLHF.

In nucleotides, the CDR3 is TGTGCCAGCAGCGCAACAGGGGCCATGAACACTGAAGCTTTCTTT. This translates into CASSATGAMNTEAFF. This sequence joins TRBV7-2 and TRBJ1-1; 7 bases align to TRBD1. The germline V gene encodes CDR1 SGHTA and CDR2 FQGNSA. The CDR3 is 15 amino acids. V lost 5 bases and J lost 0; bases outside the gene matches: 6.

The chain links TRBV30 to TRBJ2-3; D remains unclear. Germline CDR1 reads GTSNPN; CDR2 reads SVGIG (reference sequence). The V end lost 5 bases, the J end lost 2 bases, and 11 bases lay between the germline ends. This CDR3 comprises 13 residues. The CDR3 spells CAWAPSVTDTQYF. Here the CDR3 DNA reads TGTGCCTGGGCGCCGAGCGTCACAGATACGCAGTATTTT.